The T cell receptor beta chain described here comes from a study of shared clonotypes between healthy human individuals. Assay used: immunoSEQ multiplex PCR; TCRdb lists only in-frame clones, some missing. The table lists around 2,000,000 clones, 85% to 95% of them singletons. Trimming shortened V by 5 bases and J by 5 bases, and 12 bases separated the two germline ends. In germline, CDR1 is GTSNPN, CDR2 SVGIG (reference sequence). The CDR3 consists of 12 residues. Memory CD4+ cells were the fraction left after CD45RA+ naive selection. The receptor was derived from a man aged 18-30 years in good health. The genes are TRBV30 and TRBJ2-5; D possibly corresponds to TRBD2 (6 bases). Sequencing input: naive CD4+ T cells sorted from blood. Subset in this sample: CD45RA+ positively selected. This CDR3 reads CAWGGSVETQYF. The CDR3 DNA reads as TGTGCCTGGGGGGGGAGTGTGGAGACCCAGTACTTC.